This T cell receptor beta chain emerged from a study of brain T cells in children with intractable seizures. V lost 6 bases and J lost 3; bases outside the gene matches: 10. The V gene's germline CDR1 is LNHDA and CDR2 SQIVND (reference sequence). This CDR3 comprises 16 residues. Profiled with immunoSEQ multiplex PCR; TCRdb holds only in-frame clones, not every one. The sample shows approximately 330,000 clones, more than 85% of them seen only once. Time point in this sample: blood from clinic visit 5 months post-surgery; TSC patient then seizure free. The sequenced cases were selected for having the highest brain T cell transcript signatures. Pre-surgery treatment included at least one anti-epileptic drug. This clone came up a few times.

The chain links TRBV19 to TRBJ2-3, with 9 bases lining up with TRBD1. The TCR was taken from a boy under three years old with tuberous sclerosis and intractable seizures. The starting material was peripheral blood, obtained less than 6 months after surgery. CDR3 nucleotide sequence: TGTGCCAGTAGGCCTTCCGGGACAGGGAGGACAGATACGCAGTATTTT. Translating it yields CASRPSGTGRTDTQYF.